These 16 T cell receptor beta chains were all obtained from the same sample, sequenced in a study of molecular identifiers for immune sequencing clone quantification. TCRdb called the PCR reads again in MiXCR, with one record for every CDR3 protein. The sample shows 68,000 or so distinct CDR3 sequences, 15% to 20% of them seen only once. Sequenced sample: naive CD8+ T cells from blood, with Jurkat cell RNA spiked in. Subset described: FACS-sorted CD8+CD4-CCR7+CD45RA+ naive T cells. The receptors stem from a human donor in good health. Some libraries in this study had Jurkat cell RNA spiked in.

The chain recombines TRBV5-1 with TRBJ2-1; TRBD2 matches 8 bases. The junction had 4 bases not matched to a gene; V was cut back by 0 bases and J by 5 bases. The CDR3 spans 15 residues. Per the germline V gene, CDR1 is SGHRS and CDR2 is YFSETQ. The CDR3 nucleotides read TGCGCCAGCAGCTTGGACCGGGGGGGTGACAATGAGCAGTTCTTC. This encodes CASSLDRGGDNEQFF.

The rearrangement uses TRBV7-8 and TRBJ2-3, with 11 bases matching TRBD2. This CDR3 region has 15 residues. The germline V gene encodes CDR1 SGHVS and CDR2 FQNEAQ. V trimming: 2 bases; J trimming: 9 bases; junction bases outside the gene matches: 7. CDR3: CASSLPSGTSGTQYF. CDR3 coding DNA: TGTGCCAGCAGCTTACCCTCCGGGACTAGCGGAACGCAGTATTTT. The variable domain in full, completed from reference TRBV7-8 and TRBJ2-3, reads GAGVSQSPRYKVAKRGQDVALRCDPISGHVSLFWYQQALGQGPEFLTYFQNEAQLDKSGLPSDRFFAERPEGSVSTLKIQRTQQEDSAVYLCASSLPSGTSGTQYFGPGTRLTVL.

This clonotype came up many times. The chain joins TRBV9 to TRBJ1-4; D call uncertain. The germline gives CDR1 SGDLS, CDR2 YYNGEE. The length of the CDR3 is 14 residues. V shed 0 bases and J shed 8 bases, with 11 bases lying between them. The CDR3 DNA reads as TGTGCCAGCAGCGTAGATGGGTGGGTCGAAAAACTGTTTTTT. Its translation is CASSVDGWVEKLFF.

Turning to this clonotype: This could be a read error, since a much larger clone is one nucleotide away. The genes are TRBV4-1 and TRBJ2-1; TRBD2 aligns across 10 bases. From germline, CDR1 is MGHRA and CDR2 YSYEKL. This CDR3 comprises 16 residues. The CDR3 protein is CASSQTSGVSYNGQFF. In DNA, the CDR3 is TGCGCCAGCAGCCAAACTAGCGGGGTATCCTACAATGGGCAGTTCTTC.

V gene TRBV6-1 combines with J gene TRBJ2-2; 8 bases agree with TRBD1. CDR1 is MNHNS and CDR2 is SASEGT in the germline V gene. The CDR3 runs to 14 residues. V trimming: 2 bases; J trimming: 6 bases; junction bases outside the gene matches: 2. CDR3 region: CASSEWTGPGELFF. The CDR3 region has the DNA TGTGCCAGCAGTGAATGGACAGGGCCCGGGGAGCTGTTTTTT.

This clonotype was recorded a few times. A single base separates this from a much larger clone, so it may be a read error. As DNA, the CDR3 is TGCGCCAGCAGCCAACAGGGGGCTGGAGCGAGGGATACGCAGTATTTT. It is translated as CASSQQGAGARDTQYF. The chain uses TRBV5-1 and TRBJ2-3; 9 positions agree with TRBD1. The CDR3 totals 16 residues. Germline V CDR1 and CDR2: SGHRS, YFSETQ. J lost 6 bases, V lost 4 bases, and 12 bases had no gene match. Supplemented by reference TRBV5-1 and TRBJ2-3, the full variable domain reads KAGVTQTPRYLIKTRGQQVTLSCSPISGHRSVSWYQQTPGQGLQFLFEYFSETQRNKGNFPGRFSGRQFSNSRSEMNVSTLELGDSALYLCASSQQGAGARDTQYFGPGTRLTVL.

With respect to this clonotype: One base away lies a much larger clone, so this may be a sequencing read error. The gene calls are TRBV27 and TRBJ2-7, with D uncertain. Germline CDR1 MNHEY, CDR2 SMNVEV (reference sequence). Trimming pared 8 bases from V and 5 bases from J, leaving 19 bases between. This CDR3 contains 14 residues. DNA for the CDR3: TGTGCCAGCGGTTCCCAGCTCTCGGCAGACGAGCAGTACTTC. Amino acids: CASGSQLSADEQYF.

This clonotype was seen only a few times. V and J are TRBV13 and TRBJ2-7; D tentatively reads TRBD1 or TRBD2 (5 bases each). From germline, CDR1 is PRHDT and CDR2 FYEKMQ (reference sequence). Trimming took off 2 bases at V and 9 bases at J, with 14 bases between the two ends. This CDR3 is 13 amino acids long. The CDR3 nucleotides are TGTGCCAGCAGCTTAACTGCGACGGGGCCGCAGTACTTC. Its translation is CASSLTATGPQYF.

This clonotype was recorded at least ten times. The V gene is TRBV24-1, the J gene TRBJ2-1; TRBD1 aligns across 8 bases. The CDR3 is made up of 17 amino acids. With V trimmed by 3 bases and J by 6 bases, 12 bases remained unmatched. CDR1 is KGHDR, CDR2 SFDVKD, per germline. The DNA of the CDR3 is TGTGCCACCAGTGATCGGCTCGACAGGGGTAGGGGCAATGAGCAGTTCTTC. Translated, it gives CATSDRLDRGRGNEQFF.

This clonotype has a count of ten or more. The CDR3: CASSSYGTGYAEQYF. The CDR3, as DNA: TGTGCCAGCAGTTCCTACGGGACAGGGTATGCCGAGCAGTACTTC. The gene calls are TRBV27 and TRBJ2-7; 9 bases are shared with TRBD1. The CDR3 contains 15 residues. J was trimmed by 6 bases and V by 4 bases; bases with no gene match: 10. Germline V gene sequence: CDR1 MNHEY, CDR2 SMNVEV (reference sequence).

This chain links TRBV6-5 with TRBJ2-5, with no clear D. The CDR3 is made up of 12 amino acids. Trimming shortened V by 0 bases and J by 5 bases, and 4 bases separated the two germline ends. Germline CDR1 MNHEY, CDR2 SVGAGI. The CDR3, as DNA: TGTGCCAGCAGTTACTCGCCGGAGACCCAGTACTTC. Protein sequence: CASSYSPETQYF.

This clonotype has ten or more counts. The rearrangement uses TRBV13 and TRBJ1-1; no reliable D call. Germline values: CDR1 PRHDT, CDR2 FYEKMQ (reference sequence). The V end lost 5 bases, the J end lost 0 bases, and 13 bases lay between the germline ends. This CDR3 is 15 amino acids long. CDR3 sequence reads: CASSLGAKMNTEAFF. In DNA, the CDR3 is TGTGCCAGCAGCCTGGGAGCCAAGATGAACACTGAAGCTTTCTTT.

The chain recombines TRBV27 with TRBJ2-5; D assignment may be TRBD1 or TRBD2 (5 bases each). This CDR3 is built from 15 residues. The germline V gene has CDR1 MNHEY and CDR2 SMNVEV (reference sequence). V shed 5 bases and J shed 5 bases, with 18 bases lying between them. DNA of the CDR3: TGTGCCAGCAGTGGACTTCCGAGGGGAATGGAGACCCAGTACTTC. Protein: CASSGLPRGMETQYF.

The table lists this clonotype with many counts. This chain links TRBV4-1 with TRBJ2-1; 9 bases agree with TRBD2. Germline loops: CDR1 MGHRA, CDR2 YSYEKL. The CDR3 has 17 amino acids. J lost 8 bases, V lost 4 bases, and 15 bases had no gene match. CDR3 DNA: TGCGCCAGCAGCCTTATTGGGACTGGCGGGAGGGTTCATGAGCAGTTCTTC. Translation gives CASSLIGTGGRVHEQFF.

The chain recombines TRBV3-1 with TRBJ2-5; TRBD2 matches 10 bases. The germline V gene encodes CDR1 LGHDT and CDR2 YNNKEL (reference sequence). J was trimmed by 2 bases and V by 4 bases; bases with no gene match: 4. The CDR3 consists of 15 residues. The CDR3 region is CASSPGLAAQETQYF. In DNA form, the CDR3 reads TGTGCCAGCAGCCCCGGACTAGCGGCACAAGAGACCCAGTACTTC.

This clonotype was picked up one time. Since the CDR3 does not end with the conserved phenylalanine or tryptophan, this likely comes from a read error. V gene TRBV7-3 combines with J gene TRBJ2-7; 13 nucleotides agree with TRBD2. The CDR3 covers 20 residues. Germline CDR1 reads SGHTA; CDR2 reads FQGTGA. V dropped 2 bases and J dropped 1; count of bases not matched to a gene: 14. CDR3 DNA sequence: TGTGCCAGCAGCTTAGGGTCCACTAGCGGGAGGGCCGAGGGATCCTACGAGCAGTACCTC. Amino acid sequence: CASSLGSTSGRAEGSYEQYL.